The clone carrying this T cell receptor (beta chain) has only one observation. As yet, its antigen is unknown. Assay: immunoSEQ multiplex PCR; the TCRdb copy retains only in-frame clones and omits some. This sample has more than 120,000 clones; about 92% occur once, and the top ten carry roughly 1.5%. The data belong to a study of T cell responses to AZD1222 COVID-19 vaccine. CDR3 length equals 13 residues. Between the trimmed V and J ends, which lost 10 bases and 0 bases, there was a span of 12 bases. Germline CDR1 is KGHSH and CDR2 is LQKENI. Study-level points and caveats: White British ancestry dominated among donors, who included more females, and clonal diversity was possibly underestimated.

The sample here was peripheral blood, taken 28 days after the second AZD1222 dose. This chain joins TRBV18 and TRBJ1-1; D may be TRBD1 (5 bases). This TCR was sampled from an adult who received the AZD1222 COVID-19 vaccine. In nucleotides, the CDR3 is TGTGCCACAATGGGGGAGATGAACACTGAAGCTTTCTTT. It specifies CATMGEMNTEAFF. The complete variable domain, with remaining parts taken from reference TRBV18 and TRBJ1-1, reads NAGVMQNPRHLVRRRGQEARLRCSPMKGHSHVYWYRQLPEEGLKFMVYLQKENIIDESGMPKERFSAEFPKEGPSILRIQQVVRGDSAAYFCATMGEMNTEAFFGQGTRLTVV.